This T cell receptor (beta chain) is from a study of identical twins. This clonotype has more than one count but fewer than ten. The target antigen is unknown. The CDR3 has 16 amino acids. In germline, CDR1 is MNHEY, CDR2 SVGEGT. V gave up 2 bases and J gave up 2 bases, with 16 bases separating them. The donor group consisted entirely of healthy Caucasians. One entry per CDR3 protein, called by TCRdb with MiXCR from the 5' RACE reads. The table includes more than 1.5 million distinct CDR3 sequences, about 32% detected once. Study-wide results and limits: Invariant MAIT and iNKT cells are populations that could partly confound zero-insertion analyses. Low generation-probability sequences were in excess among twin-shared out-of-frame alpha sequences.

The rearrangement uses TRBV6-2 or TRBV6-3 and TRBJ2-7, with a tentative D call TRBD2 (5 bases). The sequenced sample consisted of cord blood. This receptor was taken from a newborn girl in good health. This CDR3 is CASSYLPGWRTYEQYF. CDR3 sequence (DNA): TGTGCCAGCAGTTACCTACCGGGATGGCGGACCTACGAGCAGTACTTC.